In this sample, the clone carrying this T cell receptor beta chain turned up once. This CDR3 is built from 16 residues. CDR1 is SNHLY and CDR2 is FYNNEI in the germline V gene. J gave up 3 bases and V 4 bases, and 6 bases lay outside the gene matches. Original analysis: Reference gene primer amplification gave nucleated cell count estimates. The repertoire was sequenced with immunoSEQ multiplex PCR; TCRdb's copy has only in-frame clones and lacks some. The D gene and trimming were derived from the DNA, and the V and J assignments and clone size from that table. Seen here are roughly 110,000 clones, approximately 80% observed once, and the top ten hold 4% to 5.5%. This specimen belongs to a study of blood T cell repertoires in COVID-19. Turning to the study itself: Donors in the United States, Italy and Spain gave samples during acute or convalescent COVID-19. PBMCs, B-cell-depleted T cells, or T cells provided the cDNA or gDNA that made up the material.

V and J are TRBV2 and TRBJ1-2, with 12 bases fitting TRBD1. This clonotype was obtained from a man aged 65 to 85 with acute or convalescent COVID-19. The specimen was peripheral blood. DNA for the CDR3: TGTGCCAGCAGTGCCGGGACAGGGGGCGCTTACTATGGCTACACCTTC. It encodes CASSAGTGGAYYGYTF.